The rows below give T cell receptor beta chains drawn from one sample of a study of T cells expressing NK-cell markers. TCRdb re-called the 5' RACE reads; every CDR3 protein appears as one record, without DNA. The sample is made up of about 550,000 distinct CDR3 sequences, and the top ten hold approximately 3.5% of it. Sequencing was done on a sample of blood T cells: a sorted CD56 or NKG2C T cell subset, CD4+ or CD8+ T cells, or bulk PBMC T cells (not recorded which). All receptors come from a young man in good health. Both conserved end residues are part of each CDR3.

j_call | v_call | cdr3_aa
TRBJ1-1 | TRBV29-1 | CSVEEGFTEAFF
TRBJ1-5 | TRBV24-1 | CATSAAGTDHSNQPQHF
TRBJ2-5 | TRBV12-3/TRBV12-4 | CASSLAPSGQETQYF
TRBJ2-3 | TRBV6-5 | CASSYRYRSTDTQYF
TRBJ2-2 | TRBV25-1 | CASSNLAGGTGELFF
TRBJ1-5 | TRBV12-3/TRBV12-4 | CASSGDSYSNQPQHF
TRBJ2-7 | TRBV29-1 | CSVRPDSLTSYEQYF
TRBJ2-7 | TRBV7-8 | CASSHSILYEQYF
TRBJ1-6 | TRBV5-5 | CASSGPLTVRIHF
TRBJ1-5 | TRBV20-1 | CSASTGPASPQHF
TRBJ2-1 | TRBV12-3/TRBV12-4 | CASSRRLAGGNNEQFF
TRBJ1-2 | TRBV20-1 | CSARGQGRIYGYTF
TRBJ1-3 | TRBV20-1 | CSATQQGRTGNTIYF
TRBJ2-1 | TRBV10-1 | CASSESVRPNEQFF
TRBJ2-7 | TRBV20-1 | CSAGGDRGVYEQYF
TRBJ2-1 | TRBV29-1 | CSVESGRVVNEQFF
TRBJ2-5 | TRBV11-2 | CASSLSQGSQETQYF
TRBJ2-3 | TRBV27 | CASSFIAGGRTDTQYF
TRBJ2-3 | TRBV5-1 | CASSGTLAGGPSDTQYF
TRBJ2-2 | TRBV11-2 | CASSPGRTGNTGELFF
TRBJ2-5 | TRBV6-5 | CASSYSSGRGETQYF
TRBJ2-5 | TRBV12-3/TRBV12-4 | CASSLAPVQETQYF
TRBJ1-4 | TRBV20-1 | CSATAGKGWGKLFF
TRBJ2-1 | TRBV9 | CASNRDSNEQFF
TRBJ1-3 | TRBV29-1 | CSVEDGQRSGNTIYF
TRBJ2-7 | TRBV7-2 | CASSLAAGPEQYF
TRBJ1-4 | TRBV12-3/TRBV12-4 | CASSRGQMIEKLFF
TRBJ2-5 | TRBV7-2 | CASSLSLGQETQYF
TRBJ1-2 | TRBV7-9 | CASSLGSGILYGYTF
TRBJ2-5 | TRBV20-1 | CSARAPGGPLETQYF
TRBJ2-7 | TRBV7-9 | CASTLGTKGYEQYF
TRBJ2-7 | TRBV28 | CASSPETGTNSYEQYF
TRBJ2-5 | TRBV12-3/TRBV12-4 | CASSLGAAEAQYF
TRBJ2-1 | TRBV20-1 | CSAARGGSGNEQFF
TRBJ1-5 | TRBV10-3 | CAISGQVESPQHF
TRBJ2-7 | TRBV5-4 | CASRKMGVYEQYF
TRBJ2-7 | TRBV28 | CASISGTGSTYEQYF
TRBJ1-5 | TRBV27 | CASSRGGQNQPQHF
TRBJ2-1 | TRBV20-1 | CSARDFKASGSYNEQFF
TRBJ1-4 | TRBV6-1 | CASSEATGTDEKLFF
TRBJ2-7 | TRBV2 | CASTAGDLSYEQYF
TRBJ2-3 | TRBV5-1 | CASASLRLTDTQYF
TRBJ2-5 | TRBV10-1 | CASSESLGAGAEETQYF
TRBJ2-4 | TRBV20-1 | CSARTMNIQYF
TRBJ2-7 | TRBV9 | CASSVDIDAIYEQYF
TRBJ2-7 | TRBV6-1 | CASTTTSGTPYEQYF
TRBJ2-1 | TRBV10-2 | CASSALAGAEQFF
TRBJ2-5 | TRBV4-2 | CASSHSSGRARETQYF
TRBJ1-5 | TRBV19 | CASSIWGRELQPQHF
TRBJ2-1 | TRBV15 | CATSRQVYNEQFF
TRBJ2-4 | TRBV20-1 | CSAADREMLHIQYF
TRBJ2-1 | TRBV20-1 | CSASFLTSGYNEQFF
TRBJ2-5 | TRBV4-2 | CASSQEGSGLQETQYF
TRBJ2-7 | TRBV24-1 | CATSDDRGTYEQYF
TRBJ2-2 | TRBV28 | CASRKRDLHTGELFF
TRBJ2-5 | TRBV25-1 | CASSADRVRELETQYF
TRBJ2-5 | TRBV12-5 | CASGQGARGETQYF
TRBJ2-7 | TRBV20-1 | CSARPRTSSYEQYF